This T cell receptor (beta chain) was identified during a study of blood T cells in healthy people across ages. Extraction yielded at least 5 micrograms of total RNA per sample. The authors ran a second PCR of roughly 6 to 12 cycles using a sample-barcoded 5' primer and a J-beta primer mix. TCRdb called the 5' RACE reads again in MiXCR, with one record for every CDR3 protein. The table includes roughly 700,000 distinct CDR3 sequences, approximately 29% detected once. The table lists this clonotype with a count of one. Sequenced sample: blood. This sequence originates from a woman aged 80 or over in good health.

The CDR3 loop is CSASLPGRTYGEQFF. CDR3 DNA sequence: TGCAGTGCTAGTTTACCGGGACGAACCTATGGGGAGCAGTTCTTC. The chain uses TRBV20-1 and TRBJ2-1, with D tentatively TRBD1 or TRBD2 (5 bases each). Trimming stripped 3 bases from V and 10 bases from J, with 22 bases between. Germline CDR1 DFQATT, CDR2 SNEGSKA (reference sequence). The CDR3 totals 15 residues.